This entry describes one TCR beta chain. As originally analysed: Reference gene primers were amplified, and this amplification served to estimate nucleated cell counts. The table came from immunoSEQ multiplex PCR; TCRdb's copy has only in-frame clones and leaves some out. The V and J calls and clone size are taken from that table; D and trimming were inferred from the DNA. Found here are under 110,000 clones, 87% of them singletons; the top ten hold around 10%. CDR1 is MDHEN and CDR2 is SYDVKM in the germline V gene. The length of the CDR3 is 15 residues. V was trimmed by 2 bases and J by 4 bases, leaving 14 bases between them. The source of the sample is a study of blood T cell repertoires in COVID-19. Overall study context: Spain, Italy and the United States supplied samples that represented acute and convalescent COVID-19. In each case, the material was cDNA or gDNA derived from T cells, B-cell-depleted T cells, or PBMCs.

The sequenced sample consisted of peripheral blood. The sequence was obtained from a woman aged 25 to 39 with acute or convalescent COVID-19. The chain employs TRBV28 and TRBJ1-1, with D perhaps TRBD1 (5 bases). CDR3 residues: CASSLTGTGFTEAFF. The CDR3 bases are TGTGCCAGCAGTTTAACTGGCACAGGCTTCACTGAAGCTTTCTTT.